This TCR beta chain was captured by sequencing in a study of shared clonotypes between healthy human individuals. Study-wide findings and caveats: Of the naive CD4 clonotypes, about 5% were shared across several donors.

As to this clone: Antigen specificity is unknown.

TCRdb's copy holds only in-frame clones and misses some; the assay was immunoSEQ multiplex PCR. The sample consists of roughly 2.2 million clones, roughly 90% of them appearing once. Researchers partitioned CD4+ cells into CD45RA+ naive and CD45RA-negative memory subsets. Looked up from germline, CDR1 is SGHRS and CDR2 is YFSETQ. There are 16 residues in the CDR3. The trim removed 0 bases at V and 6 bases at J, leaving 9 bases unmatched. Specimen: naive CD4+ T cells from PBMCs. The subset is: CD45RA+ positively selected. This chain joins TRBV5-1 and TRBJ2-7; 10 nucleotides agree with TRBD1. This clonotype was obtained from a young man in good health. Some clones in this sample may be carry-over from other donors' samples. CDR3 residues: CASSLAQDRGSGEQYF. Here the CDR3 DNA reads TGCGCCAGCAGCTTGGCTCAGGACAGGGGGAGTGGCGAGCAGTACTTC.